A selection of T cell receptor beta chains follows, all from one sample in a study of shared clonotypes between healthy human individuals. This table comes from immunoSEQ multiplex PCR, and its TCRdb copy is limited to in-frame clones, with some not included. The data show 2 million to 2.5 million clones, with about 90% seen just once and 0.3% to 0.45% held by the top ten. The sample was naive CD4+ T cells from PBMCs. These TCRs come from a man between 18 and 29 years old in good health. Some clones in this sample may be carry-over from other donors' samples. The CDR3 runs from the conserved cysteine through the conserved F or W. The order of the fields is D gene, J gene, clone size, V gene, CDR3 DNA, CDR3 protein. The D gene is left open where the match is weak. Rows may omit the clone size; those that give it use once, few, many or a size class.

D: TRBD1
J: TRBJ1-1
size: NA
V: TRBV30
DNA: TGTGCCTGGAGGGACAGGGGGAACACTGAAGCTTTCTTT
CDR3: CAWRDRGNTEAFF

D: NA
J: TRBJ2-7
size: NA
V: TRBV9
DNA: TGTGCCAGCAGCTCCGGGTCCCCTTCCTACGAGCAGTACTTC
CDR3: CASSSGSPSYEQYF

D: TRBD2
J: TRBJ2-5
size: NA
V: TRBV15
DNA: TGTGCCACCAGCAGAGATCGGGTAGCGGGGCACGGGGATCGAGAGACCCAGTACTTC
CDR3: CATSRDRVAGHGDRETQYF

D: NA
J: TRBJ2-7
size: NA
V: TRBV19
DNA: TGTGCCAGTAGTCAGGTTCTCTCCTACGAGCAGTACTTC
CDR3: CASSQVLSYEQYF

D: TRBD1
J: TRBJ2-7
size: NA
V: TRBV10-2
DNA: TGCGCCAGCAGGGATTCCGGGACAGGGTCCTACGAGCAGTACTTC
CDR3: CASRDSGTGSYEQYF

D: NA
J: TRBJ1-2
size: few
V: TRBV5-6
DNA: TGTGCCAGCAGTTCTGGGGTAGGCTACACCTTC
CDR3: CASSSGVGYTF

D: TRBD2
J: TRBJ2-1
size: NA
V: TRBV13
DNA: TGTGCCAGCAGCTTAAGGACTAGCGGCGCCAATGAGCAGTTCTTC
CDR3: CASSLRTSGANEQFF

D: NA
J: TRBJ2-7
size: NA
V: TRBV5-4
DNA: TGTGCCAGCAGCTTCGACTCCTACGAGCAGTACTTC
CDR3: CASSFDSYEQYF

D: TRBD1
J: TRBJ1-5
size: NA
V: TRBV27
DNA: TGTGCCAGCAGTTTGGGACAGGGGTTTTGGCAGCCCCAGCATTTT
CDR3: CASSLGQGFWQPQHF

D: TRBD1
J: TRBJ1-3
size: NA
V: TRBV5-4
DNA: TGTGCCAGCAGCTTGACAGGGGGGAACACCATATATTTT
CDR3: CASSLTGGNTIYF

D: NA
J: TRBJ1-5
size: NA
V: TRBV5-1
DNA: TGCGCCAGCAGCCCGGACCCTGATCAGCCCCAGCATTTT
CDR3: CASSPDPDQPQHF

D: NA
J: TRBJ2-7
size: NA
V: TRBV29-1
DNA: TGCAGCGTTGGTGGCAGGACCCACGCCTACGAGCAGTACTTC
CDR3: CSVGGRTHAYEQYF

D: TRBD1
J: TRBJ2-7
size: NA
V: TRBV5-6
DNA: TGTGCCAGCAGCTGGTACGGGACAGGGACGAGAAACGAGCAGTACTTC
CDR3: CASSWYGTGTRNEQYF

D: NA
J: TRBJ2-7
size: few
V: TRBV5-1
DNA: TGCGCCAGCAGCTTTAGCTCCTACGAGCAGTACTTC
CDR3: CASSFSSYEQYF

D: NA
J: TRBJ1-1
size: NA
V: TRBV7-2
DNA: TGTGCCAGCAGCTTAGAAACGATCCCGGGGAACACTGAAGCTTTCTTT
CDR3: CASSLETIPGNTEAFF

D: TRBD1
J: TRBJ2-7
size: once
V: TRBV19
DNA: TGTGCCAGTAGTATAGTATCAGGCAGGGGGCACGAGCAGTACTTC
CDR3: CASSIVSGRGHEQYF

D: NA
J: TRBJ1-1
size: few
V: TRBV9
DNA: TGTGCCAGCAGCGTGGGGGAATGGGAGACTGAAGCTTTCTTT
CDR3: CASSVGEWETEAFF

D: NA
J: TRBJ1-4
size: NA
V: TRBV7-8
DNA: TGTGCCAGCAGCTTAGCAAACAACAGACAGACTATTAATGAAAAACTGTTTTTT
CDR3: CASSLANNRQTINEKLFF

D: NA
J: TRBJ2-6
size: NA
V: TRBV5-4
DNA: TGTGCCAGCAGCCTCTATCAGGCAAGGAGGGCCAACGTCCTGACTTTC
CDR3: CASSLYQARRANVLTF

D: NA
J: TRBJ2-1
size: once
V: TRBV9
DNA: TGTGCCAGCAGCGTAGGCAGGCGCAATGAGCAGTTCTTC
CDR3: CASSVGRRNEQFF

D: TRBD1
J: TRBJ1-1
size: NA
V: TRBV29-1
DNA: TGCAGCGTTGCAGGGGAGGGGGCTGGAACTGAAGCTTTCTTT
CDR3: CSVAGEGAGTEAFF

D: NA
J: TRBJ2-7
size: NA
V: TRBV5-6
DNA: TGTGCCAGCAGTTCCGGACCCTGGGACCTCTACGAGCAGTACTTC
CDR3: CASSSGPWDLYEQYF

D: TRBD1
J: TRBJ1-4
size: NA
V: TRBV5-1
DNA: TGCGCCAGCAGCAACGGGACAGTCAGTAATGAAAAACTGTTTTTT
CDR3: CASSNGTVSNEKLFF

D: NA
J: TRBJ2-2
size: NA
V: TRBV14
DNA: TGTGCCAGCAGTACCAAGGCTAACACCGGGGAGCTGTTTTTT
CDR3: CASSTKANTGELFF

D: NA
J: TRBJ2-5
size: NA
V: TRBV7-2
DNA: TGTGCCAGCAGCCCCACGAAGGAAGAGACCCAGTACTTC
CDR3: CASSPTKEETQYF

D: TRBD2
J: TRBJ2-2
size: NA
V: TRBV4-2
DNA: TGTGCCAGCAGCCAGGCCCGAGCGGGAGGGAACACCGGGGAGCTGTTTTTT
CDR3: CASSQARAGGNTGELFF

D: NA
J: TRBJ1-2
size: NA
V: TRBV18
DNA: TGTGCCAGCTCACCTGGCCGGCGTAACTATGGCTACACCTTC
CDR3: CASSPGRRNYGYTF

D: NA
J: TRBJ1-4
size: NA
V: TRBV5-5
DNA: TGTGCCAGCAGCTTGTTTCGCTTCTCTAGCGAAAAACTGTTTTTT
CDR3: CASSLFRFSSEKLFF

D: TRBD1
J: TRBJ2-7
size: NA
V: TRBV29-1
DNA: TGCAGCGCCAGGTACGGGACAGGGGGCTACGAGCAGTACTTC
CDR3: CSARYGTGGYEQYF

D: NA
J: TRBJ1-5
size: NA
V: TRBV5-1
DNA: TGCGCCAGCAGCGAGGGACCCAGCAATCAGCCCCAGCATTTT
CDR3: CASSEGPSNQPQHF

D: NA
J: TRBJ1-3
size: NA
V: TRBV19
DNA: TGTGCCAGTAGTATGTCCGGAAACACCATATATTTT
CDR3: CASSMSGNTIYF

D: TRBD2
J: TRBJ2-2
size: NA
V: TRBV7-2
DNA: TGTGCCAGCAGCCTGACTAGCGGGAGCCCCGGGGAGCTGTTTTTT
CDR3: CASSLTSGSPGELFF

D: NA
J: TRBJ2-3
size: NA
V: TRBV5-6
DNA: TGTGCCAGCAGCTCGAGGACTGGCAGCACAGATACGCAGTATTTT
CDR3: CASSSRTGSTDTQYF

D: NA
J: TRBJ1-3
size: NA
V: TRBV5-1
DNA: TGCGCCAGCAGCCCGGCCCCGGGAGCCGGAAACACCATATATTTT
CDR3: CASSPAPGAGNTIYF

D: TRBD2
J: TRBJ2-2
size: NA
V: TRBV18
DNA: TGTGCCAGCTCACCACCGGGACTAGCGGGAGCCGGGGAGCTGTTTTTT
CDR3: CASSPPGLAGAGELFF

D: NA
J: TRBJ2-5
size: NA
V: TRBV2
DNA: TGTGCCAGCTCTCCAAGACAGGGAGGAGAGACCCAGTACTTC
CDR3: CASSPRQGGETQYF

D: TRBD2
J: TRBJ2-7
size: NA
V: TRBV5-1
DNA: TGCGCCAGCAGCACGGTAGCGGGGGTATCCTACGAGCAGTACTTC
CDR3: CASSTVAGVSYEQYF

D: NA
J: TRBJ2-3
size: NA
V: TRBV28
DNA: TGTGCCAGCAGTACACAGGCGGATACGCAGTATTTT
CDR3: CASSTQADTQYF

D: NA
J: TRBJ2-1
size: NA
V: TRBV4-2
DNA: TGTGCCAGCAGCCAAGTTGAGGGGGATGAGCAGTTCTTC
CDR3: CASSQVEGDEQFF

D: TRBD1
J: TRBJ1-1
size: NA
V: TRBV7-9
DNA: TGTGCCAGCAGCCAACAGGGGGGCAACACTGAAGCTTTCTTT
CDR3: CASSQQGGNTEAFF